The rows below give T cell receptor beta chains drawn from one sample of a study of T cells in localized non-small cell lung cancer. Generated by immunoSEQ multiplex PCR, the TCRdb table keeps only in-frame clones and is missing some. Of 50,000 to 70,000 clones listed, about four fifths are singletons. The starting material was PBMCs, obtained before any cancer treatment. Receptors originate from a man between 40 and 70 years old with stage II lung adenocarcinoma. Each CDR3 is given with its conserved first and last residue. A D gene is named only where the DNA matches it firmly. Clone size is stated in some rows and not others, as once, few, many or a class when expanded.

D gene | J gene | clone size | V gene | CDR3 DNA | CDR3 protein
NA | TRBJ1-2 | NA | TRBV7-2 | TGTGCCAGCAGCTTAAACGGCGGAAATAACTATGGCTACACCTTC | CASSLNGGNNYGYTF
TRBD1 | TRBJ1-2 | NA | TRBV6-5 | TGTGCCAGCAGTTACTCTCTTTTGACAGGGAACTATGGCTACACCTTC | CASSYSLLTGNYGYTF
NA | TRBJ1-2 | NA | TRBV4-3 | TGCGCCAGCAGCGTCACAGTCCAAGGTGGCTACACCTTC | CASSVTVQGGYTF
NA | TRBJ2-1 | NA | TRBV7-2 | TGTGCCAGCAGCTTAGACGGCGGAGCCGCGGATGAGCAGTTCTTC | CASSLDGGAADEQFF
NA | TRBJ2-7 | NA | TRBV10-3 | TGTGCCATCAGTGTTCGGGGTCAGGAGCAGTACTTC | CAISVRGQEQYF
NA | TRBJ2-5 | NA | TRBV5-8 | TGTGCCAGCAGCGGGGGACAAGGCACGAGAGAGACCCAGTACTTC | CASSGGQGTRETQYF
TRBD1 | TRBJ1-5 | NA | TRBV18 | TGTGCCAGCTCAAAGTCCGGGACAGCTGATAGCAATCAGCCCCAGCATTTT | CASSKSGTADSNQPQHF
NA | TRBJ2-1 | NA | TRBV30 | TGTGCCTGGAGTAAGGGGGGAGGGTACAATGAGCAGTTCTTC | CAWSKGGGYNEQFF
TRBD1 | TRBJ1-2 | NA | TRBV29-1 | TGCAGCGCTTATGACAGGGCGAACGGCTACACCTTC | CSAYDRANGYTF
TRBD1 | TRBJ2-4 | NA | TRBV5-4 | TGTGCCAGCAGGGGACAGGGAAACATTCAGTACTTC | CASRGQGNIQYF
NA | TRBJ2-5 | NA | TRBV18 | TGTGCCAGCTCACCACCCATGGGGAAAGAGACCCAGTACTTC | CASSPPMGKETQYF
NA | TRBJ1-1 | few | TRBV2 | TGTGCCAGCAGTCTACAGGTAGGGAACACTGAAGCTTTCTTT | CASSLQVGNTEAFF
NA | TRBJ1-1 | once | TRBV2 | TGTGCCAGCACCGGCGTGAGGTCGAACACTGAAGCTTTCTTT | CASTGVRSNTEAFF
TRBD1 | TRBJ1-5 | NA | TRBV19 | TGTGCCAGTAGTATCCAGGGGGTATCCGGCAATCAGCCCCAGCATTTT | CASSIQGVSGNQPQHF
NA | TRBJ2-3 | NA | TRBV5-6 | TGTGCCAGCAACCTCTGGGGAGCTTCTGGAGATACGCAGTATTTT | CASNLWGASGDTQYF
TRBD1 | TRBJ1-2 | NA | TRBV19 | TGTGCCAGTAGCCGGGACAGGGGTAGGAATGGCTACACCTTC | CASSRDRGRNGYTF
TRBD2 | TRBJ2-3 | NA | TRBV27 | TGTGCCAGCAGTTCCCGCCCCCCTCTAGCGGGAGGGCGAACAGATACGCAGTATTTT | CASSSRPPLAGGRTDTQYF
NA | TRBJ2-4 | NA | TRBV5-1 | TGCGCCAGCAGCTTCGGACAGTTAAACATTCAGTACTTC | CASSFGQLNIQYF
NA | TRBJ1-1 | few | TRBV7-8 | TGTGCCAGCAGCTTAGGAGGGTGGAACACTGAAGCTTTCTTT | CASSLGGWNTEAFF
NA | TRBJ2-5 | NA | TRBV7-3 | TGTGCCAGCAGCTTACTTCTAGGGCCTCGGGAGACCCAGTACTTC | CASSLLLGPRETQYF
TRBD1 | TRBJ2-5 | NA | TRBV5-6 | TGTGCCAGCAGCTGGGGCAGGGGGGAGACCCAGTACTTC | CASSWGRGETQYF
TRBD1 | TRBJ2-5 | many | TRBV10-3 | TGTGCCATCGGGGGACAGCGGGAGACCCAGTACTTC | CAIGGQRETQYF
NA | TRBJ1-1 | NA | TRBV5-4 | TGTGCCAGCAGCTTTGACGGAACCGTTGAAGCTTTCTTT | CASSFDGTVEAFF
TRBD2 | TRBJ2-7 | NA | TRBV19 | TGTGCCAGTAGTAAGGCGGGAGTCCAAGTGTGGCACGAGCAGTACTTC | CASSKAGVQVWHEQYF
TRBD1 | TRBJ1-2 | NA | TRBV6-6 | TGTGCCAGTACAGGGGATCGTGGAGGCTACACCTTC | CASTGDRGGYTF
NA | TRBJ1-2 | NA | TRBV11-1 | TGTGCCAGCAGCCAAACAGGATACTATGGCTACACCTTC | CASSQTGYYGYTF
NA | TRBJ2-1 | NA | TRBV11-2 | TGTGCCAGCAGACCTACTACTAGGGCTGATGAGCAGTTCTTC | CASRPTTRADEQFF
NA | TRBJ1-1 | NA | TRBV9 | TGTGCCAGCAGCGTAGCGAGGGTGGACACTGAAGCTTTCTTT | CASSVARVDTEAFF
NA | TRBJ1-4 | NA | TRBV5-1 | TGCGCCAGCAGCTTGGGCACCGGGGCAGGGACTAATGAAAAACTGTTTTTT | CASSLGTGAGTNEKLFF
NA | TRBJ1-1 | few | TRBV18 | TGTGCCAGCTCACCACCTGAGAGGATCACTGAAGCTTTCTTT | CASSPPERITEAFF
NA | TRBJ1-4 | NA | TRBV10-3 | TGTGCCATCAGTGAGTCGACCGGACTGATTGATGGGAAACTGTTTTTT | CAISESTGLIDGKLFF
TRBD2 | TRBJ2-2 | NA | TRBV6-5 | TGTGCCAGCAGCACTAGCGGGACCTACACCGGGGAGCTGTTTTTT | CASSTSGTYTGELFF
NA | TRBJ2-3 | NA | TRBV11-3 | TGTGCCAGCAGCTTAAGGGGTGGGGTGGCAGATACGCAGTATTTT | CASSLRGGVADTQYF
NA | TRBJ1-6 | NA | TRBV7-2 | TGTGCCAGCAGCTTAGAGGCCACCCCGGGGTCACCCCTCCACTTT | CASSLEATPGSPLHF
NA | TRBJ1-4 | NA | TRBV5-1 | TGCGCCAGCAGCTTGGCCGGGGGCAATGAAAAACTGTTTTTT | CASSLAGGNEKLFF
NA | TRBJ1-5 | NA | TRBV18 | TGTGCCAGCTCATCTGACAGGTACAATCAGCCCCAGCATTTT | CASSSDRYNQPQHF
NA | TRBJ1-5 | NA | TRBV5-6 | TGTGCCAGCAGCTTGGGGGCCTGGGCGAGCAATCAGCCCCAGCATTTT | CASSLGAWASNQPQHF
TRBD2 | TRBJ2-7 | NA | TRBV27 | TGTGCCAGCACGGCGGGAGGGCCTGGTGAGCAGTACTTC | CASTAGGPGEQYF
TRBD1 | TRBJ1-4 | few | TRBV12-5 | TGTGCTAGTGGCAGAGGGGACAGAGGGGAAAAACTGTTTTTT | CASGRGDRGEKLFF
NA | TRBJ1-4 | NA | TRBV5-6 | TGTGCCAGCAGCCCCCGGGGAAGGAGAGCAACTAATGAAAAACTGTTTTTT | CASSPRGRRATNEKLFF
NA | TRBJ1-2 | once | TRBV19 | TGTGCCAGTAGTCTTGGACAGAACTATGGCTACACCTTC | CASSLGQNYGYTF
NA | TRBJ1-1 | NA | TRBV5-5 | TGTGCCAGCAGCTGGACAGTGAACACTGAAGCTTTCTTT | CASSWTVNTEAFF
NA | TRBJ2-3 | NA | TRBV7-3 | TGTGCCAGCAGCTCTTGGGGGCAGGATACGCAGTATTTT | CASSSWGQDTQYF
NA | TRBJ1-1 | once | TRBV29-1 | TGCAGCGTTGAGAACCCAGGGGCGAACACTGAAGCTTTCTTT | CSVENPGANTEAFF
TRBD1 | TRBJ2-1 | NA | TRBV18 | TGTGCCAGCTCACCGGCAGGGGGCTACAATGAGCAGTTCTTC | CASSPAGGYNEQFF
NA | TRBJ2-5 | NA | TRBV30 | TGTGCCTGGAGACTGGGGGGAGCAGAGACCCAGTACTTC | CAWRLGGAETQYF
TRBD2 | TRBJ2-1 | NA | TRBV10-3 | TGTGCCATCACCGAGGGCGGGAGCTCCTACAATGAGCAGTTCTTC | CAITEGGSSYNEQFF
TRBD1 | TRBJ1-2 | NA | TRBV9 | TGTGCCAGCAGCGTAGGGCAGGGGGGAATCTATGGCTACACCTTC | CASSVGQGGIYGYTF
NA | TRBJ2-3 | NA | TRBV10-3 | TGTGCCATCAGTTCGGGTGGACAGAGGACGACAGATACGCAGTATTTT | CAISSGGQRTTDTQYF
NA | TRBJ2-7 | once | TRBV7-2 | TGTGCCAGCTCGGGCCGTCCCCTCGAGCAGTACTTC | CASSGRPLEQYF
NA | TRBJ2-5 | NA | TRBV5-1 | TGCGCCAGCAGCTTGGAGGGCTTCCAAGAGACCCAGTACTTC | CASSLEGFQETQYF
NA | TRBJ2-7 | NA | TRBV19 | TGTGCCAGTACAGGGGCTCGACCCTACGAGCAGTACTTC | CASTGARPYEQYF
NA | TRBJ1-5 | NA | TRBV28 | TGTGCCAGCACCAACAGGGTCGGCGGCAATCAGCCCCAGCATTTT | CASTNRVGGNQPQHF